The 10 T cell receptor beta chains below come from one sample, sequenced in a study of OX40 agonist ivuxolimab in advanced cancers. Clones were sequenced by immunoSEQ multiplex PCR, and TCRdb holds only the in-frame ones, with some missing. Counted here are some 86,000 clones, 90% occurring once; the ten biggest clones make up 0.33%. The source material was CD4+ or CD8+ T cells sorted from blood, sampled in a trial of the OX40 agonist ivuxolimab. These receptors were taken from an adult with an advanced solid tumor such as melanoma, head and neck, liver or kidney cancer.

Only a few counts were recorded for this clone. The rearrangement links TRBV7-9 to TRBJ1-2; 9 bases agree with TRBD1. With 3 bases clipped from V and 3 bases from J, the junction kept 2 bases outside the gene matches. Germline CDR1 is SEHNR and CDR2 is FQNEAQ (reference sequence). The CDR3 spans 14 residues. Here the CDR3 DNA reads TGTGCCAGCAGCTTCCGGGACAGGGACTATGGCTACACCTTC. This sequence encodes CASSFRDRDYGYTF. The full variable domain, its missing parts supplied by reference TRBV7-9 and TRBJ1-2, is DTGVSQNPRHKITKRGQNVTFRCDPISEHNRLYWYRQTLGQGPEFLTYFQNEAQLEKSRLLSDRFSAERPKGSFSTLEIQRTEQGDSAMYLCASSFRDRDYGYTFGSGTRLTVV.

The CDR3 protein is CASSSYGPGGWYEQYF. The CDR3 coding sequence is TGTGCCAGCAGCTCCTATGGTCCAGGGGGTTGGTACGAGCAGTACTTC. The chain recombines TRBV5-4 with TRBJ2-7; 7 bases agree with TRBD1. CDR3 length: 16 residues. CDR1 and CDR2 (germline): SGHNT, YYREEE (reference sequence). Trimming at V came to 3 bases and at J to 4 bases, leaving 13 bases not matched to a gene.

This chain connects TRBV6-5 to TRBJ1-1; weak D call: TRBD1 (5 bases). The CDR3 has 13 amino acids. V was cut by 5 bases and J by 7 bases, with 14 bases left in between. Germline V gene data show CDR1 as MNHEY and CDR2 as SVGAGI. This CDR3 reads CASSESGIGEAFF. CDR3 sequence (DNA): TGTGCCAGCAGTGAGTCAGGGATTGGTGAAGCTTTCTTT.

The genes are TRBV4-1 and TRBJ2-3, with 7 bases lining up with TRBD2. This CDR3 spans 20 amino acids. Germline V lookup: CDR1 MGHRA, CDR2 YSYEKL. J gave up 0 bases and V 1 base, and 16 bases lay outside the gene matches. The CDR3 spells CASSQVIEALRAGSTDTQYF. The CDR3 nucleotides read TGCGCCAGCAGCCAAGTCATAGAAGCTTTAAGAGCGGGAAGCACAGATACGCAGTATTTT.

V usage is TRBV6-5 and J usage is TRBJ1-3, with no clear D. This CDR3 spans 12 amino acids. V dropped 8 bases and J dropped 1 base, with 6 bases sitting between them. Germline V lookup: CDR1 MNHEY, CDR2 SVGAGI. CDR3 coding DNA: TGTGCCAGCCGGGAGTCTGGAAACACCATATATTTT. The encoded protein is CASRESGNTIYF.

A single count supports this clone. The rearrangement joins TRBV5-4 to TRBJ2-1; possible D gene TRBD2, 6 bases. The CDR3 runs to 15 residues. The germline CDR1 and CDR2 sequences are SGHNT and YYREEE (reference sequence). V was cut by 4 bases and J by 4 bases, with 15 bases left in between. The CDR3 sequence is CASSRNNGGYNEQFF. Written as DNA, the CDR3 is TGTGCCAGCAGCCGTAATAACGGGGGTTACAATGAGCAGTTCTTC.

This clone appeared once. CDR3 residues: CASRTTGNLRNTIYF. The CDR3 DNA reads TGTGCCAGCAGAACGACAGGGAACCTCAGAAACACCATATATTTT. The V call is TRBV27, the J call TRBJ1-3; 7 positions agree with TRBD1. V shed 6 bases, J shed 5 bases, and the junction held 10 bases outside the gene matches. Germline lookup yields CDR1 MNHEY and CDR2 SMNVEV (reference sequence). CDR3 size: 15 residues.

This chain joins TRBV28 and TRBJ1-5; the D gene is possibly TRBD1 (6 bases). CDR3 length: 15 amino acids. The germline CDR1 and CDR2 sequences are MDHEN and SYDVKM. The ends were cut back, 7 bases at V and 9 bases at J, with 22 bases in the middle. CDR3 DNA: TGTGCCAGCACCCGAGGAGGGGGGACCGCACGGCCCCAGCATTTT. Its protein is CASTRGGGTARPQHF.

The chain recombines TRBV4-1 with TRBJ1-2, with D tentatively TRBD1 (5 bases). The CDR3 is 16 amino acids. CDR1 and CDR2 from the germline V gene are MGHRA and YSYEKL. Trimming pared 2 bases from V and 3 bases from J, leaving 16 bases between. The chain's CDR3 is CASSQPPRGTDYGYTF. The CDR3 region has the DNA TGCGCCAGCAGCCAACCCCCGCGGGGCACAGACTATGGCTACACCTTC.

V usage is TRBV2 and J usage is TRBJ2-5; weak D call: TRBD2 (5 bases). The V gene's germline CDR1 is SNHLY and CDR2 FYNNEI. This CDR3 has 12 residues. V was shortened by 4 bases and J by 4 bases, with 7 bases between the two germline ends. CDR3 region: CASSVEGETQYF. CDR3 DNA sequence: TGTGCCAGCAGTGTTGAGGGAGAGACCCAGTACTTC.